The entry that follows covers one TCR beta chain sequence. The source of the sample is a study of OX40 agonist ivuxolimab in advanced cancers. Across the whole study: People in dose escalation had one of these cancers: hepatocellular carcinoma, melanoma, renal cell or head and neck cancer. Aged roughly 20 to 85 with a mean of approximately 60 years, they were about 78% male.

Libraries were prepared by immunoSEQ multiplex PCR; TCRdb keeps only in-frame clonotypes and omits some of them. This sample has more than 65,000 clones; roughly 84% occur once, and the top ten carry 0.9% to 1.4%. This CDR3 has 12 residues. Trimming shortened V by 4 bases and J by 8 bases, and 8 bases separated the two germline ends. Germline CDR1 and CDR2: KGHSH and LQKENI. On cycle 4 day 1 and cycle 7 day 1, as well as at baseline, blood was sampled. The material sequenced was CD4+ or CD8+ T cells sorted from blood, taken in a trial of the OX40 agonist ivuxolimab. The TCR comes from an adult with an advanced solid tumor such as melanoma, head and neck, liver or kidney cancer. This rearrangement joins TRBV18 to TRBJ1-4; D ambiguous. CDR3 DNA: TGTGCCAGCTCACGGGGAGGGGAAAAACTGTTTTTT. Its protein product is CASSRGGEKLFF.